The present TCR beta chain was sequenced within a study of early T cells in non-severe SARS-CoV-2 infection. On the study more broadly: Unsorted whole blood bulk RNA was sequenced, with unpaired chains.

This clonotype was picked up many times. This CDR3 is 15 amino acids long. Each CDR3 protein gets one entry after TCRdb re-called the 5' RACE reads with MiXCR. The sample lists approximately 76,000 distinct CDR3 sequences, roughly 13% occurring once. The TCR was taken from an adult who was a healthcare worker with PCR-confirmed SARS-CoV-2 infection or an uninfected control (not recorded which). The chain uses TRBV12-2 and TRBJ2-1; TRBD2, the table's D call, lacks a check against the DNA. TRBV12-2 constitutes a pseudogene. Sequencing was done on a sample of whole blood. The CDR3 DNA reads as TGTGCAAGTCGCTTAGCGGAGCGGGAATGGAATGAGCAGTTCTTC. Translation gives CASRLAEREWNEQFF.